This record concerns one TCR beta chain sequence. Its target is not known. The data were obtained in a study of T-cell memory formation after mild COVID-19. This CDR3 is 13 amino acids long. V lost 1 base, J lost 7 bases, and 14 bases lay in between. CDR1 is SQVTM, CDR2 ANQGSEA, per germline. Notes on the study in general: For contracting clones, CD4+ ones sat mainly in CM and EM, CD8+ in EMRA.

In TCRdb, the 5' RACE reads were re-called with MiXCR into one record per CDR3 protein. Altogether 140,000 to 150,000 distinct CDR3 sequences are present, about 5.7% being singletons, with the ten largest covering approximately 2.1%. This chain uses TRBV29-1 with TRBJ2-7, with D possibly matching TRBD2 (5 bases). Sequences were obtained from PBMCs or a T cell subset sorted from them (not recorded which). This receptor was taken from an adult woman who had mild COVID-19 (a few samples of this study predate the infection). Cell type and time point are not known. The CDR3 region has the DNA TGCAGCGTTGAAGCGGGAATAATGTCGGAGCAGTACTTC. It codes for CSVEAGIMSEQYF.